This TCR beta chain was captured in a study of T cells in Graves' hyperthyroidism and ophthalmopathy. This CDR3 contains 15 residues. Germline V gives CDR1 SGHTA, CDR2 FQGTGA. Trimming removed 6 bases from V and 0 bases from J, with 12 bases in between. This clonotype has a handful of counts. Amplified regions were TCR beta CDR3 sequences from RNA transcripts. HTBI primers were employed in a first-round RT-PCR of the TCR CDR3. TCRdb analysed the multiplex PCR reads with MiXCR anew, one entry per CDR3 protein. The profile covers hundreds of thousands of distinct CDR3 sequences, with approximately 14% appearing a single time and 12% to 15% taken by the ten largest.

The sequence was collected from a woman younger than 35 with Graves' hyperthyroidism. Sequenced: blood. This chain connects TRBV7-3 to TRBJ2-1, with D perhaps matching TRBD2 (6 bases). The DNA of the CDR3 is TGTGCCAGCAGTCATAAGGGAGGCTCCTACAATGAGCAGTTCTTC. Translated, it gives CASSHKGGSYNEQFF.